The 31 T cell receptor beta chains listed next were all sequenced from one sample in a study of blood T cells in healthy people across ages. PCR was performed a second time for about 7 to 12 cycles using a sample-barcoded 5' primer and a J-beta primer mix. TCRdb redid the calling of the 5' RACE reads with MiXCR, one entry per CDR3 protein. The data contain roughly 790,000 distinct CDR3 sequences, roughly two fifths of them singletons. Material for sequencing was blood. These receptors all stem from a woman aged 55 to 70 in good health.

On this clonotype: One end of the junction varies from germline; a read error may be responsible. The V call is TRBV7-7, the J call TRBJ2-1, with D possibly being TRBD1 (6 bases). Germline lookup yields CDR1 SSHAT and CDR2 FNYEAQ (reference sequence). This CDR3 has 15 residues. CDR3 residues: CASSPGPYRDDEQFF. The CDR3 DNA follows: TGTGCTAGCAGCCCCGGTCCGTACAGGGATGATGAGCAGTTCTTC.

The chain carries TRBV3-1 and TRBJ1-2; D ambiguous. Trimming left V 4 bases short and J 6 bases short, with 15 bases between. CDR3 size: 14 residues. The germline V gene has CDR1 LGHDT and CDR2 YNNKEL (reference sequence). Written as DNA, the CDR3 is TGTGCCAGCAGCCCGCGGGGTGGCCGGGATGGCTACACCTTC. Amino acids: CASSPRGGRDGYTF. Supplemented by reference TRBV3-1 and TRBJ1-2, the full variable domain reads DTAVSQTPKYLVTQMGNDKSIKCEQNLGHDTMYWYKQDSKKFLKIMFSYNNKELIINETVPNRFSPKSPDKAHLNLHINSLELGDSAVYFCASSPRGGRDGYTFGSGTRLTVV.

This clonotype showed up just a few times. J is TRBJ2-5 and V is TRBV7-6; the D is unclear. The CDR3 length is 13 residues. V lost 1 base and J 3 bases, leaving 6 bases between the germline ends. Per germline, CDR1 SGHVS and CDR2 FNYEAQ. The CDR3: CASSLERKETQYF. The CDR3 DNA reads TGTGCCAGCAGCTTAGAACGAAAAGAGACCCAGTACTTC.

CDR3 nucleotides: TGTGCCAGCAGCTCACAGGGTTGGAGCACTGAAGCTTTCTTT. This codes for CASSSQGWSTEAFF. The V call is TRBV7-2, the J call TRBJ1-1; D is perhaps TRBD1 (6 bases). V was clipped by 4 bases and J by 4 bases, with 13 bases between them. Germline V CDR1 and CDR2: SGHTA, FQGNSA. The CDR3 has 14 amino acids. Using reference TRBV7-2 and TRBJ1-1 for the parts outside the CDR3, the full variable domain is GAGVSQSPSNKVTEKGKDVELRCDPISGHTALYWYRQSLGQGLEFLIYFQGNSAPDKSGLPSDRFSAERTGGSVSTLTIQRTQQEDSAVYLCASSSQGWSTEAFFGQGTRLTVV.

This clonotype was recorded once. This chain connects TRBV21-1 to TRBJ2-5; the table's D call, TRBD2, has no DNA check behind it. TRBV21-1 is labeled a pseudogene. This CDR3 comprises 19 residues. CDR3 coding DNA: TGTGCCAGCAGCATTGACAGGGGCGGACTAGCGGCATCGACAGGTGAGCAGTACTTC. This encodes CASSIDRGGLAASTGEQYF.

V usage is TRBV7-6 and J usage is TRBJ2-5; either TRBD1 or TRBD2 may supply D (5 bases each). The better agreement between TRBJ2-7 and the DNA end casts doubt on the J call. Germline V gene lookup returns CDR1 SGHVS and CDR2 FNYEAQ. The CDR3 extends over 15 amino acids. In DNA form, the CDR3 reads TGTGCCAGCAGCTTACGGTCCCCCCCGGGACGCGAGCAGTACTTC. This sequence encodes CASSLRSPPGREQYF.

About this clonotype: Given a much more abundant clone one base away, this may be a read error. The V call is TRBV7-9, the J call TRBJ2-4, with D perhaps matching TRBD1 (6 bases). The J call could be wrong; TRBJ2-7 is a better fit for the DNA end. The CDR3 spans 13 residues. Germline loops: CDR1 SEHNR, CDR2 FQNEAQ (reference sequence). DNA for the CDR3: TGTGCCAGCAGCGCAGGGGAACGGTACGAGCAGTACTTC. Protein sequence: CASSAGERYEQYF.

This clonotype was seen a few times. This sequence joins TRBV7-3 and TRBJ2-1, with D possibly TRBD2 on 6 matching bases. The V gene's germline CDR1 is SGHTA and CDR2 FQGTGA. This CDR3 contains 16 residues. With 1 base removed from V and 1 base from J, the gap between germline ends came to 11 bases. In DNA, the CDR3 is TGTGCCAGCAGCTTAAAGGCGGGACTTTCCTACAATGAGCAGTTCTTC. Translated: CASSLKAGLSYNEQFF.

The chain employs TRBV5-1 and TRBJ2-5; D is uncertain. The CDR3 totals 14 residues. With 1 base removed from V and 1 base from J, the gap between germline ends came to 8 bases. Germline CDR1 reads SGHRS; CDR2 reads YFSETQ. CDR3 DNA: TGCGCCAGCAGCTTGTTCCAGACCCAAGAGACCCAGTACTTC. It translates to CASSLFQTQETQYF.

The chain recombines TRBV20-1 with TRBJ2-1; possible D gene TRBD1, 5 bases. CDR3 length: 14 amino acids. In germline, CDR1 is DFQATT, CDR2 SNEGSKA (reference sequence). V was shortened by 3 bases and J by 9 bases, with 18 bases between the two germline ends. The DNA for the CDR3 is TGCAGTGCTAGCCCGATAGGGGCAGTAGGTGAGCAGTTCTTC. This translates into CSASPIGAVGEQFF.

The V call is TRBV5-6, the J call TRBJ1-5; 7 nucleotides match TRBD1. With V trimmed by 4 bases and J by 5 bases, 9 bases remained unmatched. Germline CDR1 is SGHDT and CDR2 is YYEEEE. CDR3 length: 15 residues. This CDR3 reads CASSSGIGGDQPQHF. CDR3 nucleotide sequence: TGTGCCAGCAGCAGCGGAATAGGGGGCGATCAGCCCCAGCATTTT.

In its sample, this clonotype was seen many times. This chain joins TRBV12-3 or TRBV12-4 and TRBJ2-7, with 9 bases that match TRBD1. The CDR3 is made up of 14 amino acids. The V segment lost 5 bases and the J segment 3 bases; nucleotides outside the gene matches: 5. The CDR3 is CASSPRTGVYEQYF. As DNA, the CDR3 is TGTGCCAGCAGTCCGAGGACAGGGGTCTACGAGCAGTACTTC.

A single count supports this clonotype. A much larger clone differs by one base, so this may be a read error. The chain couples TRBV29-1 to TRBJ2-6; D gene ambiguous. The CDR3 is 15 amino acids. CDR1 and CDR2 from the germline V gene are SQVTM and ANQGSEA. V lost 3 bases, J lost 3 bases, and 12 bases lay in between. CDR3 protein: CSVESVTYGANVLTF. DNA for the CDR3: TGCAGCGTTGAGTCAGTGACTTATGGGGCCAACGTCCTGACTTTC.

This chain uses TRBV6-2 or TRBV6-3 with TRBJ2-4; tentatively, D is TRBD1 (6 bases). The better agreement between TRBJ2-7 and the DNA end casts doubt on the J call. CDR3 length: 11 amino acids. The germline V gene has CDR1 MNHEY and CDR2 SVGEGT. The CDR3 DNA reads TGTGCCAGCAGAGCAGGGGTCGAGCAGTACTTC. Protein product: CASRAGVEQYF.

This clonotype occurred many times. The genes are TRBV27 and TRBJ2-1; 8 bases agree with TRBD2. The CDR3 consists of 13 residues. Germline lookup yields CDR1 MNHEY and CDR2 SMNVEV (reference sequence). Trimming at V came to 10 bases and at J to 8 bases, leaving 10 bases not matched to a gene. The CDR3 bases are TGTGCCACCGCGGGACTAGGAACATATGAGCAGTTCTTC. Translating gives CATAGLGTYEQFF.

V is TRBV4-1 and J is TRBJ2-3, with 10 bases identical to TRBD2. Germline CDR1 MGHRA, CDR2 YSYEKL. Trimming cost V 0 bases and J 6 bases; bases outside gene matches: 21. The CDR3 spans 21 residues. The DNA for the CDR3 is TGCGCCAGCAGCCAAGAAGAAGGAAAACTAGCGGGACGGATTGGGGGGGATACGCAGTATTTT. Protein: CASSQEEGKLAGRIGGDTQYF.

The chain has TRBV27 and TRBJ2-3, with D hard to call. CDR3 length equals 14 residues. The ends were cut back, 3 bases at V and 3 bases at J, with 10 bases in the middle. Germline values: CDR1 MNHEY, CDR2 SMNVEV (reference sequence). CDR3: CASSFYLGTDTQYF. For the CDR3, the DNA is TGTGCCAGCAGTTTTTATCTGGGGACAGATACGCAGTATTTT.

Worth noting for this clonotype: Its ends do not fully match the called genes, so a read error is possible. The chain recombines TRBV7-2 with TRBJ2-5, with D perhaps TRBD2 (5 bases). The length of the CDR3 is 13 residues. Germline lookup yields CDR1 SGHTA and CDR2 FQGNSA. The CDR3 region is CVSSYVQRWEQYF. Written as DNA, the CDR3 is TGTGTCAGCAGCTACGTTCAGCGGTGGGAGCAGTACTTC.

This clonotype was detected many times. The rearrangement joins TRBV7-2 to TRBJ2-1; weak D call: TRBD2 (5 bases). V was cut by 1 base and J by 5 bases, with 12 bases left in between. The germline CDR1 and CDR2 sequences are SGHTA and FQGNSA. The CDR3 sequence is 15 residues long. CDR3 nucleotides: TGTGCCAGCAGCTTAGGATTCCGGAGGAACAATGAGCAGTTCTTC. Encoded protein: CASSLGFRRNNEQFF.

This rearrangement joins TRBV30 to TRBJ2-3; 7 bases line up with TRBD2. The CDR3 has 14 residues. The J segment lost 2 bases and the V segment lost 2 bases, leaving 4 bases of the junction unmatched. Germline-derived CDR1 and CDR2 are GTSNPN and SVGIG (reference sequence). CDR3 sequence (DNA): TGTGCCTGGAGTCACGGGGGGAACACAGATACGCAGTATTTT. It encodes CAWSHGGNTDTQYF.

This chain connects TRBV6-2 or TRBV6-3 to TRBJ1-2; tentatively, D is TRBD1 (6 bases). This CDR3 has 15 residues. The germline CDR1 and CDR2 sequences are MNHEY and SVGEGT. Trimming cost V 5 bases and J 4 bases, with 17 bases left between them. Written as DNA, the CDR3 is TGTGCCAGCAGTACACGGGGGGCGTATGGCTATGGCTACACCTTC. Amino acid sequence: CASSTRGAYGYGYTF.

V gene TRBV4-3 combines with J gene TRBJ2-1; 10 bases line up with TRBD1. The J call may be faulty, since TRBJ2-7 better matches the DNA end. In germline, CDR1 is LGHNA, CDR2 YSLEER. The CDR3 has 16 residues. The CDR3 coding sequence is TGCGCCAGCAGCCAAGAATGGACAGGGGGGTACAATGAGCAGTACTTC. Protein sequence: CASSQEWTGGYNEQYF.

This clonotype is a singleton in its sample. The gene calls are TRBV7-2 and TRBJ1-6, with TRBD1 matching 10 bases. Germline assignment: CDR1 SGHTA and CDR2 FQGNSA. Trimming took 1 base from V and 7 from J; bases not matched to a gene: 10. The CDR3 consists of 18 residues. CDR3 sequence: CASSLVVSGQGKNSPLHF. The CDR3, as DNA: TGTGCCAGCAGCTTAGTGGTGTCGGGACAGGGGAAGAATTCACCCCTCCACTTT.

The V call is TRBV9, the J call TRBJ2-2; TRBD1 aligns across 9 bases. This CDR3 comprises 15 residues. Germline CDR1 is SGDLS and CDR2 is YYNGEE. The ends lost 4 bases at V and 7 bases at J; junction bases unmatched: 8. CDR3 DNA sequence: TGTGCCAGCAGCAACGGACAGGGGCATAGCGGGGAGCTGTTTTTT. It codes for CASSNGQGHSGELFF.

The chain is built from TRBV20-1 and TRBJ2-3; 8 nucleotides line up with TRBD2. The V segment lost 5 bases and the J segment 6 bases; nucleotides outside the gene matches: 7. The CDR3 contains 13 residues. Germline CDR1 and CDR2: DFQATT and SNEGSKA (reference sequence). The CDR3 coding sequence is TGCAGTGCTTATAGCGGGGTCAGCGATACGCAGTATTTT. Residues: CSAYSGVSDTQYF.

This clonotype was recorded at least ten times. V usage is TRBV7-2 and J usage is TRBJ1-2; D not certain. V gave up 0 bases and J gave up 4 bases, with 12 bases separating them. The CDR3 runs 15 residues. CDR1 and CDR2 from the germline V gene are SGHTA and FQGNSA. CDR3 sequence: CASSLAEGRIYGYTF. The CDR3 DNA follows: TGTGCCAGCAGCTTAGCCGAGGGTAGGATCTATGGCTACACCTTC.

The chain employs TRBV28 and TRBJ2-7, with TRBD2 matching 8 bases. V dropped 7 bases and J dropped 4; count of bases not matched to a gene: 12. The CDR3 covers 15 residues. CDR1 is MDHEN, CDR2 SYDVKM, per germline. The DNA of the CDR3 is TGTGCCAGCAAGGCCCCGGGGGGGGCGATATACGAGCAGTACTTC. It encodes CASKAPGGAIYEQYF.

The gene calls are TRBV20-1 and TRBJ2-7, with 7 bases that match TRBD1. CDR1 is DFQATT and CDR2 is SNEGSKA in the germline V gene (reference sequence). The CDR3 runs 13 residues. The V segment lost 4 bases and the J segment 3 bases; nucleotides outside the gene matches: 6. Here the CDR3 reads CSATTGIGYEQYF. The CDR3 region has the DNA TGCAGTGCTACGACAGGGATCGGCTACGAGCAGTACTTC.

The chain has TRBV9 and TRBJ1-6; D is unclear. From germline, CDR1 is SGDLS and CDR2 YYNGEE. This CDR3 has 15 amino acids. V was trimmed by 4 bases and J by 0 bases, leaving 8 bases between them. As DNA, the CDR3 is TGTGCCAGCAGCCCTAGTCACTCCTATAATTCACCCCTCCACTTT. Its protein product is CASSPSHSYNSPLHF.

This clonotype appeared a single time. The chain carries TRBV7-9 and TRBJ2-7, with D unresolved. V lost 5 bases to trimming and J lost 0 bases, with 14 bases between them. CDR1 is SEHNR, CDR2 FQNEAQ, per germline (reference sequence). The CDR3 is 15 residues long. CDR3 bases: TGTGCCAGCAGCACTATCCGACGGACCTCCTACGAGCAGTACTTC. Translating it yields CASSTIRRTSYEQYF.

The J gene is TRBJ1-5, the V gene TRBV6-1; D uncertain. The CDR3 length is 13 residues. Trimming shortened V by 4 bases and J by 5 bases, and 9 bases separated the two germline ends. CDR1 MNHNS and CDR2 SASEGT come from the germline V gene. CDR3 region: CASSGDSDQPQHF. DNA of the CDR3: TGTGCCAGCAGTGGAGACTCAGATCAGCCCCAGCATTTT.